The 14 T cell receptor beta chains below were found in one sample sequenced in a study of shared clonotypes between healthy human individuals. Generated by immunoSEQ multiplex PCR, the TCRdb table keeps only in-frame clones and is missing some. The repertoire includes about 2 million clones, 95% of them detected once, and more than 0.1% sits in the top ten. Sequences were obtained from naive CD4+ T cells sorted from blood. The subset here: CD45RA+ positively selected. Receptor source: a man between 18 and 29 years old in good health.

This clone is a singleton in its sample. This chain connects TRBV10-3 to TRBJ1-1, with D unresolved. Germline V lookup: CDR1 ENHRY, CDR2 SYGVKD. Trimming took 7 bases from V and 4 from J, leaving 13 bases between them. This CDR3 has 13 amino acids. CDR3 nucleotide sequence: TGTGCCATCACGGACGACATGAGCACTGAAGCTTTCTTT. As protein: CAITDDMSTEAFF.

The chain combines TRBV9 with TRBJ1-1; D ambiguous. The CDR3 spans 15 residues. V shed 1 base and J shed 2 bases, with 12 bases lying between them. In germline, CDR1 is SGDLS, CDR2 YYNGEE. CDR3 loop: CASSVMGDPNTEAFF. The CDR3 DNA reads as TGTGCCAGCAGCGTAATGGGCGACCCCAACACTGAAGCTTTCTTT.

The chain recombines TRBV4-1 with TRBJ2-2; 8 positions agree with TRBD2. V trimming: 0 bases; J trimming: 5 bases; junction bases outside the gene matches: 8. CDR3 size: 17 residues. Per germline, CDR1 MGHRA and CDR2 YSYEKL. CDR3 coding DNA: TGCGCCAGCAGCCAAGAGAAAGCGGGAGTTGATACCGGGGAGCTGTTTTTT. Translating gives CASSQEKAGVDTGELFF.

The J gene is TRBJ2-2, the V gene TRBV4-3, with TRBD2 matching 14 bases. The V segment lost 4 bases and the J segment 3 bases; nucleotides outside the gene matches: 4. CDR1 and CDR2 from the germline V gene are LGHNA and YSLEER. The CDR3 contains 17 residues. The CDR3 nucleotides are TGCGCCAGCAGCCGGTGGGGACTAGCGGGAGACACCGGGGAGCTGTTTTTT. Protein: CASSRWGLAGDTGELFF.

The rearrangement links TRBV21-1 to TRBJ1-1; the D call of TRBD1 is as the table states it, not checked on the DNA. TRBV21-1 is assigned pseudogene status. CDR3 length: 13 amino acids. The CDR3 bases are TGTGCCAGCAGCGACGGGACAGGGCCTGAAGCTCTCTTT. Translation: CASSDGTGPEALF.

The V and J genes are TRBV7-8 and TRBJ1-6; 9 bases fit TRBD1. The CDR3 contains 15 residues. With 1 base clipped from V and 9 bases from J, the junction kept 4 bases outside the gene matches. CDR1 is SGHVS and CDR2 is FQNEAQ in the germline V gene. Written as DNA, the CDR3 is TGTGCCAGCAGCTTAGGGACAGGGGTGATTTCACCCCTCCACTTT. As protein: CASSLGTGVISPLHF. The full variable domain, rest sourced from reference TRBV7-8 and TRBJ1-6, is GAGVSQSPRYKVAKRGQDVALRCDPISGHVSLFWYQQALGQGPEFLTYFQNEAQLDKSGLPSDRFFAERPEGSVSTLKIQRTQQEDSAVYLCASSLGTGVISPLHFGNGTRLTVT.

J is TRBJ2-3 and V is TRBV6-1; no clear D gene. Trimming removed 2 bases at V and 0 bases at J, with 9 bases between. Germline V gene sequence: CDR1 MNHNS, CDR2 SASEGT. The length of the CDR3 is 15 residues. The CDR3 DNA reads as TGTGCCAGCAGTGAATGGGCTGGTAGCACAGATACGCAGTATTTT. Residues: CASSEWAGSTDTQYF.

V and J are TRBV19 and TRBJ2-7; maybe TRBD1 (6 bases). The germline V gene encodes CDR1 LNHDA and CDR2 SQIVND (reference sequence). V was clipped by 3 bases and J by 0 bases, with 15 bases between them. The CDR3 has 16 residues. DNA for the CDR3: TGTGCCAGTAGTATGTCTGGACAGAGTCCCTCCTACGAGCAGTACTTC. Encoded protein: CASSMSGQSPSYEQYF. The complete variable domain, with remaining parts taken from reference TRBV19 and TRBJ2-7, reads DGGITQSPKYLFRKEGQNVTLSCEQNLNHDAMYWYRQDPGQGLRLIYYSQIVNDFQKGDIAEGYSVSREKKESFPLTVTSAQKNPTAFYLCASSMSGQSPSYEQYFGPGTRLTVT.

This chain joins TRBV18 and TRBJ2-2; D may match TRBD1 or TRBD2 (5 bases each). Germline loops: CDR1 KGHSH, CDR2 LQKENI. Trimming removed 0 bases at V and 1 base at J, with 15 bases between. CDR3 size: 18 residues. This CDR3 is CASSPPVSGTLNTGELFF. CDR3 in DNA: TGTGCCAGCTCACCACCAGTGTCCGGGACCTTGAACACCGGGGAGCTGTTTTTT.

The genes are TRBV5-1 and TRBJ2-3, with 7 bases identical to TRBD1. The CDR3 extends over 15 amino acids. Germline V CDR1 and CDR2: SGHRS, YFSETQ. Unmatched junction bases numbered 7, after V lost 4 bases and J lost 2 bases. The CDR3 nucleotides are TGCGCCAGCAGCCCTGGAGGACAGGCCACAGATACGCAGTATTTT. This codes for CASSPGGQATDTQYF.

The V gene is TRBV10-3, the J gene TRBJ1-1, with D uncertain. The CDR3 sequence is 13 residues long. V dropped 6 bases and J dropped 5 bases, with 13 bases sitting between them. Germline V gene lookup returns CDR1 ENHRY and CDR2 SYGVKD. This CDR3 is CAISLDGSTEAFF. For the CDR3, the DNA is TGTGCCATCAGCTTGGACGGAAGTACTGAAGCTTTCTTT.

The J gene is TRBJ1-1, the V gene TRBV7-2; no clear D. Trimming shortened V by 1 base and J by 0 bases, and 12 bases separated the two germline ends. The CDR3 is 16 amino acids. Germline assignment: CDR1 SGHTA and CDR2 FQGNSA. The CDR3 DNA reads TGTGCCAGCAGCTTAGTGGGTCTGTCCGTGAACACTGAAGCTTTCTTT. This encodes CASSLVGLSVNTEAFF.

The V gene is TRBV19, the J gene TRBJ1-5, with D maybe TRBD1 (6 bases). The V end lost 1 base, the J end lost 3 bases, and 7 bases lay between the germline ends. The length of the CDR3 is 14 residues. Germline V lookup: CDR1 LNHDA, CDR2 SQIVND (reference sequence). The CDR3 loop is CASSIGDINQPQHF. CDR3 in DNA: TGTGCCAGTAGTATAGGGGACATCAATCAGCCCCAGCATTTT.

V and J are TRBV6-5 and TRBJ2-7; 8 positions match TRBD1. The CDR3 consists of 14 residues. After removal of 5 bases from V and 1 base from J, the junction contained 4 bases not matched to a gene. Germline CDR1 MNHEY, CDR2 SVGAGI. The CDR3 loop reads CASSVDRASYEQYF. The CDR3 DNA follows: TGTGCCAGCAGTGTGGACAGGGCTTCCTACGAGCAGTACTTC.